Below are 32 T cell receptor beta chains sequenced from a single sample in a study of blood T cell repertoires in COVID-19. The protocol was immunoSEQ multiplex PCR, while the TCRdb copy is restricted to in-frame clones and leaves out a portion. The profile shows fewer than 250,000 clones, around 83% of them singletons. The material sequenced was peripheral blood. The receptors originated from a man aged 45-60 years with active or convalescent COVID-19.

The genes are TRBV10-3 and TRBJ2-5; 9 bases map to TRBD1. Per the germline V gene, CDR1 is ENHRY and CDR2 is SYGVKD. CDR3 length: 17 residues. The V and J ends lost 2 bases and 8 bases, in that order; junction bases with no gene match: 15. DNA of the CDR3: TGTGCCATCAGTGAGAACCGGGACAGGGCCCCTGGAGAAACCCAGTACTTC. Amino acids: CAISENRDRAPGETQYF.

The chain is built from TRBV4-1 and TRBJ2-2, with 12 nucleotides matching TRBD2. The V gene's germline CDR1 is MGHRA and CDR2 YSYEKL. Germline trimming cut 4 bases from V and 7 bases from J; bases unmatched to any gene: 4. The CDR3 is made up of 15 amino acids. The CDR3, as DNA: TGCGCCAGCAGCCCAACTAGCGGGAGGTACGGGGAGCTGTTTTTT. It is translated as CASSPTSGRYGELFF.

This chain uses TRBV5-6 with TRBJ2-7, with D possibly TRBD2 on 6 matching bases. The V gene lost 2 bases and the J gene lost 1 base, with 10 bases spanning the gap. The germline V gene has CDR1 SGHDT and CDR2 YYEEEE. The CDR3 has 14 residues. CDR3 coding DNA: TGTGCCAGCAGCTTAAGGAGGGTGTCCTACGAGCAGTACTTC. This encodes CASSLRRVSYEQYF.

The genes are TRBV28 and TRBJ2-1; 10 bases map to TRBD2. The CDR3 contains 15 residues. V was pared by 7 bases and J by 7 bases, with 10 bases of the junction left unmatched. The germline V gene encodes CDR1 MDHEN and CDR2 SYDVKM. The CDR3 here is CASTEGTSELNEQFF. DNA of the CDR3: TGTGCCAGCACGGAAGGGACTAGCGAACTGAATGAGCAGTTCTTC.

This clone was picked up a small number of times. The rearrangement joins TRBV6-5 to TRBJ2-3; 7 nucleotides agree with TRBD1. The CDR3 is made up of 12 amino acids. From germline, CDR1 is MNHEY and CDR2 SVGAGI. V dropped 6 bases and J dropped 5; count of bases not matched to a gene: 2. CDR3 loop: CASRPGGDTQYF. CDR3 nucleotide sequence: TGTGCCAGCAGACCAGGGGGAGATACGCAGTATTTT.

The rearrangement uses TRBV19 and TRBJ1-1; no firm D call. The CDR3 totals 13 residues. Per germline, CDR1 LNHDA and CDR2 SQIVND (reference sequence). V was clipped by 3 bases and J by 6 bases, with 11 bases between them. CDR3: CASSINMFAEAFF. The CDR3 DNA sequence: TGTGCCAGTAGTATTAATATGTTCGCTGAAGCTTTCTTT.

The chain links TRBV27 to TRBJ1-2; TRBD1 matches 7 bases. Germline CDR1 is MNHEY and CDR2 is SMNVEV (reference sequence). This CDR3 is built from 17 residues. J gave up 4 bases and V 4 bases, and 15 bases lay outside the gene matches. The CDR3 region is CASSSGQPFRFGYGYTF. The CDR3 bases are TGTGCCAGCAGTTCGGGACAGCCGTTTCGGTTCGGCTATGGCTACACCTTC.

This clone showed up just a few times. The V gene is TRBV19, the J gene TRBJ2-5, with D maybe TRBD1 (6 bases). CDR3 length: 15 amino acids. Trimming removed 1 base from V and 5 bases from J, with 14 bases in between. Germline V gene data show CDR1 as LNHDA and CDR2 as SQIVND (reference sequence). This CDR3 is CASSIVGAPGETQYF. The CDR3 coding sequence is TGTGCCAGTAGTATAGTGGGGGCCCCTGGTGAGACCCAGTACTTC.

A few counts support this clone. The chain uses TRBV5-4 and TRBJ1-6, with D perhaps TRBD1 (5 bases). Deletions cut 4 bases from V and 10 bases from J, with 15 bases between. Germline values: CDR1 SGHNT, CDR2 YYREEE (reference sequence). The CDR3 is made up of 14 amino acids. The CDR3 sequence is CASSGAGGGSPLHF. In DNA, the CDR3 is TGTGCCAGCAGCGGGGCTGGGGGAGGCTCACCCCTCCACTTT.

The V gene is TRBV28, the J gene TRBJ1-1, with D tentatively TRBD1 (5 bases). CDR3 size: 15 residues. V lost 5 bases and J 4 bases, leaving 17 bases between the germline ends. Germline loops: CDR1 MDHEN, CDR2 SYDVKM. CDR3 sequence: CASSLPLGGFTEAFF. Written as DNA, the CDR3 is TGTGCCAGCAGTCTACCCCTCGGGGGGTTCACTGAAGCTTTCTTT.

The rearrangement links TRBV28 to TRBJ2-7; D might be TRBD1 (5 bases). CDR3 length equals 12 residues. V gave up 4 bases and J gave up 2 bases, with 6 bases separating them. The germline V gene encodes CDR1 MDHEN and CDR2 SYDVKM. In DNA, the CDR3 is TGTGCCAGCAGTTCAGGGACCTACGAGCAGTACTTC. Its translation: CASSSGTYEQYF.

The J gene is TRBJ1-4, the V gene TRBV4-1; 9 nucleotides match TRBD1. With 2 bases clipped from V and 5 bases from J, the junction kept 9 bases outside the gene matches. Germline V CDR1 and CDR2: MGHRA, YSYEKL. CDR3 length equals 17 residues. CDR3 in DNA: TGCGCCAGCAGCCAACAAATAGTTGGGACAGGGAATGAAAAACTGTTTTTT. Encoded protein: CASSQQIVGTGNEKLFF.

The chain is built from TRBV9 and TRBJ2-1; 10 bases are a match to TRBD2. In germline, CDR1 is SGDLS, CDR2 YYNGEE. The CDR3 consists of 16 residues. V was pared by 2 bases and J by 0 bases, with 2 bases of the junction left unmatched. The CDR3 is CASSVPSGSSYNEQFF. The CDR3 region has the DNA TGTGCCAGCAGCGTGCCTAGCGGGAGCTCCTACAATGAGCAGTTCTTC.

The chain uses TRBV29-1 and TRBJ2-7; 11 bases fit TRBD1. In germline, CDR1 is SQVTM, CDR2 ANQGSEA. The CDR3 consists of 13 residues. J lost 1 base, V lost 6 bases, and 2 bases had no gene match. CDR3 protein: CSVGTGGSYEQYF. The CDR3 nucleotides are TGCAGCGTGGGGACAGGGGGGTCCTACGAGCAGTACTTC.

The chain is built from TRBV6-5 and TRBJ1-1; D call uncertain. From germline, CDR1 is MNHEY and CDR2 SVGAGI. The CDR3 has 12 residues. V gave up 6 bases and J gave up 2 bases, with 7 bases separating them. The CDR3 bases are TGTGCCAGCAGGACTGCCAACACTGAAGCTTTCTTT. Translation gives CASRTANTEAFF.

The genes are TRBV10-3 and TRBJ1-2, with a weak D call TRBD1 (5 bases). This CDR3 contains 13 residues. Germline V lookup: CDR1 ENHRY, CDR2 SYGVKD. Trimming pared 7 bases from V and 6 bases from J, leaving 15 bases between. The CDR3 protein is CAIKAGVSDGYTF. The CDR3, as DNA: TGTGCCATCAAAGCGGGGGTCAGCGATGGCTACACCTTC.

The CDR3 region is CASSTLTGVLALHF. Here the CDR3 DNA reads TGTGCCAGCAGTACCCTGACAGGGGTTTTGGCCCTCCACTTT. The V call is TRBV7-2, the J call TRBJ1-6; 8 bases align to TRBD1. Germline V lookup: CDR1 SGHTA, CDR2 FQGNSA. This CDR3 contains 14 residues. With 6 bases clipped from V and 14 bases from J, the junction kept 12 bases outside the gene matches.

The chain employs TRBV18 and TRBJ2-5; TRBD1 matches 7 bases. J lost 1 base, V lost 4 bases, and 3 bases had no gene match. Per germline, CDR1 KGHSH and CDR2 LQKENI. This CDR3 has 14 amino acids. The CDR3 spells CASSRRDSQETQYF. CDR3 sequence (DNA): TGTGCCAGCTCACGACGGGACAGCCAAGAGACCCAGTACTTC.

This clone was seen at least ten times. V usage is TRBV11-2 and J usage is TRBJ2-2; possible D gene TRBD1, 6 bases. Germline V gene data show CDR1 as SGHAT and CDR2 as FQNNGV. The CDR3 spans 16 residues. V was clipped by 5 bases and J by 7 bases, with 20 bases between them. The CDR3, as DNA: TGTGCCAGCAGCCTTTACCCACAGGGAAATGGCGGGGAGCTGTTTTTT. Amino acids: CASSLYPQGNGGELFF.

J is TRBJ1-5 and V is TRBV2; a possible D gene is TRBD1 (6 bases). Germline CDR1 is SNHLY and CDR2 is FYNNEI. V lost 4 bases and J 3 bases, leaving 16 bases between the germline ends. The CDR3 is made up of 16 amino acids. The CDR3 sequence: CASSATGGTANQPQHF. The CDR3 bases are TGTGCCAGCAGTGCCACGGGGGGCACAGCCAATCAGCCCCAGCATTTT.

The chain couples TRBV6-6 to TRBJ2-1; D gene ambiguous. Trimming took 2 bases from V and 0 from J, leaving 8 bases between them. The CDR3 runs 15 residues. Germline CDR1 and CDR2: MNHNY and SVGAGI (reference sequence). The CDR3 nucleotides are TGTGCCAGCAGTTACCGCCTGAGCTCCTACAATGAGCAGTTCTTC. This codes for CASSYRLSSYNEQFF.

This clone was seen just once. CDR3 coding DNA: TGCAGCGTTAGGACTAGCGGGACCAATGAGCAGTTCTTC. Translated, it gives CSVRTSGTNEQFF. This chain connects TRBV29-1 to TRBJ2-1; 12 positions agree with TRBD2. Trimming at V came to 5 bases and at J to 6 bases, leaving 2 bases not matched to a gene. The CDR3 sequence is 13 residues long. Germline V gene data show CDR1 as SQVTM and CDR2 as ANQGSEA.

The CDR3 spells CASSLGPGGNNSPLHF. CDR3 coding DNA: TGCGCCAGCAGCTTGGGACCGGGAGGCAATAATTCACCCCTCCACTTT. The chain is built from TRBV5-1 and TRBJ1-6, with D hard to call. Trimming left V 0 bases short and J 5 bases short, with 12 bases between. The V gene's germline CDR1 is SGHRS and CDR2 YFSETQ. The CDR3 length is 16 residues.

CDR3 bases: TGTGCCAGCAGCCCCGGGAGTATATATGGCTACACCTTC. It is translated as CASSPGSIYGYTF. The chain has TRBV25-1 and TRBJ1-2; unclear D gene. Germline values: CDR1 MGHDK, CDR2 SYGVNS. The CDR3 has 13 residues. The V end was cut by 6 bases, the J end by 5 bases, with 13 bases between.

The chain recombines TRBV7-9 with TRBJ1-1; 7 bases are shared with TRBD1. Looked up from germline, CDR1 is SEHNR and CDR2 is FQNEAQ (reference sequence). The V segment lost 0 bases and the J segment 5 bases; nucleotides outside the gene matches: 3. This CDR3 has 14 residues. CDR3: CASSLAGGGTEAFF. Written as DNA, the CDR3 is TGTGCCAGCAGCTTAGCAGGGGGCGGAACTGAAGCTTTCTTT.

The rearrangement uses TRBV9 and TRBJ2-3, with TRBD2 matching 7 bases. V was pared by 2 bases and J by 8 bases, with 14 bases of the junction left unmatched. The CDR3 covers 16 residues. CDR1 and CDR2 from the germline V gene are SGDLS and YYNGEE. The CDR3 sequence is CASSVRGGGSGGTQYF. CDR3 in DNA: TGTGCCAGCAGCGTCCGAGGTGGCGGGAGCGGCGGTACGCAGTATTTT.

The genes are TRBV15 and TRBJ1-4; D remains unclear. Per the germline V gene, CDR1 is LNHNV and CDR2 is YYDKDF (reference sequence). V was trimmed by 1 base and J by 8 bases, leaving 8 bases between them. CDR3 size: 13 residues. The CDR3 spells CATSRGRREKLFF. The CDR3, as DNA: TGTGCCACCAGCAGAGGACGGAGAGAAAAACTGTTTTTT.

The genes are TRBV12-3 or TRBV12-4 and TRBJ1-1; D remains unclear. V was clipped by 3 bases and J by 0 bases, with 5 bases between them. CDR3 length: 13 residues. The CDR3 reads CASSFQMNTEAFF. For the CDR3, the DNA is TGTGCCAGCAGTTTTCAAATGAACACTGAAGCTTTCTTT.

The chain couples TRBV7-2 to TRBJ1-4; perhaps TRBD1 as D (6 bases). Germline V gene data show CDR1 as SGHTA and CDR2 as FQGNSA. This CDR3 has 16 amino acids. V lost 5 bases, J lost 3 bases, and 16 bases lay in between. The CDR3 reads CASSPTGPRANEKLFF. As DNA, the CDR3 is TGTGCCAGCAGCCCGACAGGCCCTCGGGCTAATGAAAAACTGTTTTTT.

The J gene is TRBJ2-7, the V gene TRBV6-5; D is possibly TRBD1 (5 bases). This CDR3 comprises 12 residues. With 10 bases removed from V and 0 bases from J, the gap between germline ends came to 10 bases. In germline, CDR1 is MNHEY, CDR2 SVGAGI. CDR3 in DNA: TGTGCCACCCGGCAGGGCTCCTACGAGCAGTACTTC. It translates to CATRQGSYEQYF.

This clone was picked up a small number of times. This chain joins TRBV27 and TRBJ1-2, with TRBD1 matching over 10 bases. This CDR3 has 14 residues. Per the germline V gene, CDR1 is MNHEY and CDR2 is SMNVEV (reference sequence). J was trimmed by 4 bases and V by 6 bases; bases with no gene match: 5. CDR3 bases: TGTGCCAGCAGACTGACAGGGGGCGTCTATGGCTACACCTTC. Translating it yields CASRLTGGVYGYTF.

The genes are TRBV5-6 and TRBJ1-2; TRBD1 is a possible D gene (6 bases). This CDR3 has 14 amino acids. CDR1 and CDR2 from the germline V gene are SGHDT and YYEEEE. V lost 1 base, J lost 3 bases, and 10 bases lay in between. CDR3 nucleotide sequence: TGTGCCAGCAGCTTGAACAGGGTAGACTATGGCTACACCTTC. It translates to CASSLNRVDYGYTF.